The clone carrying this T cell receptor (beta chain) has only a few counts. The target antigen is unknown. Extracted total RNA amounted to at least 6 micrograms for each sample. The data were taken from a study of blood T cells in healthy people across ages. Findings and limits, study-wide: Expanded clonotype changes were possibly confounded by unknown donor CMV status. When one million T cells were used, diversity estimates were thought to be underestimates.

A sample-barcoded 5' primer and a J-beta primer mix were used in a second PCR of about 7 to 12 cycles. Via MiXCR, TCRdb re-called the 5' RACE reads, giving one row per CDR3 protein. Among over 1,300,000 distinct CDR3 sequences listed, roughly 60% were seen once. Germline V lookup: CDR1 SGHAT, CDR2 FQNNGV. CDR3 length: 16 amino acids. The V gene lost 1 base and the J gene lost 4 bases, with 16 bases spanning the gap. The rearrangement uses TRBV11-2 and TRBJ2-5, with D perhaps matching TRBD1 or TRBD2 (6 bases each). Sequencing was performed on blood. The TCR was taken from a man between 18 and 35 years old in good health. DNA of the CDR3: TGTGCCAGCAGCTTAGTAGGTACGGGGGCCGGAGAGACCCAGTACTTC. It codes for CASSLVGTGAGETQYF.